This TCR beta chain was captured in a study of T cell repertoires in aging, cancer and after chemotherapy. Overall study: Healthy donor repertoires were recorded over several months to years and showed clear clonal overlap.

This clonotype is medium-sized. Multiplex touch-down PCR with TRB-A/B primers amplified rearranged V-D-J TRB sequences. TCRdb redid the calling of the multiplex PCR reads with MiXCR, one entry per CDR3 protein. The sample has some 5,300 distinct CDR3 sequences; roughly 28% are singletons. Peripheral blood genomic DNA, not sorted cells or RNA, was the template. Trimming shortened V by 4 bases and J by 0 bases, and 13 bases separated the two germline ends. In germline, CDR1 is LNHDA, CDR2 SQIVND (reference sequence). This CDR3 has 15 residues. This chain uses TRBV19 with TRBJ2-7; weak D call: TRBD2 (5 bases). The clonotype was recovered from a human donor in good health. Sequenced material: blood. This CDR3 is CASSTPSGDSYEQYF. The CDR3 DNA reads TGTGCCAGTAGTACCCCTTCCGGGGACTCCTACGAGCAGTACTTC.